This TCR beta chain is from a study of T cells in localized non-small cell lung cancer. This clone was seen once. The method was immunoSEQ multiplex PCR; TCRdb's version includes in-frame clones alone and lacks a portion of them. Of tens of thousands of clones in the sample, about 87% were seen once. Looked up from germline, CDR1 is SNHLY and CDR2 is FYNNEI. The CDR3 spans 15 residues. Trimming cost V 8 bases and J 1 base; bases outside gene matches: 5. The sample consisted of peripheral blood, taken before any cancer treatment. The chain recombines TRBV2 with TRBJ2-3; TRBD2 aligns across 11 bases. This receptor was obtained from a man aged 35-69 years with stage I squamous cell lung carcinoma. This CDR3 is CASVPGLAGTDTQYF. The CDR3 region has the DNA TGTGCCAGCGTACCGGGACTAGCGGGCACAGATACGCAGTATTTT. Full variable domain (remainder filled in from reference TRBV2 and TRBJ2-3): EPEVTQTPSHQVTQMGQEVILRCVPISNHLYFYWYRQILGQKVEFLVSFYNNEISEKSEIFDDQFSVERPDGSNFTLKIRSTKLEDSAMYFCASVPGLAGTDTQYFGPGTRLTVL.